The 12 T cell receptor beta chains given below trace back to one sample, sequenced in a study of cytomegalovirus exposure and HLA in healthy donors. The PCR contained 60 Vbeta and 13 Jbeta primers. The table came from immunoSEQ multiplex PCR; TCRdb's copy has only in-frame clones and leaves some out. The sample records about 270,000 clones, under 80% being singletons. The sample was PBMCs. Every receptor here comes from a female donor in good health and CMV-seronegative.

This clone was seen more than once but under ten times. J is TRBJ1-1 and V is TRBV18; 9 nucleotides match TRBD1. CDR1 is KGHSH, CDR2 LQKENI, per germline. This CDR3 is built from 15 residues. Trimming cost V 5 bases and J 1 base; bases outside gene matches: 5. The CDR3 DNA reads TGTGCCAGCTCAGGTTGGGACAGGGCGAACACTGAAGCTTTCTTT. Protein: CASSGWDRANTEAFF.

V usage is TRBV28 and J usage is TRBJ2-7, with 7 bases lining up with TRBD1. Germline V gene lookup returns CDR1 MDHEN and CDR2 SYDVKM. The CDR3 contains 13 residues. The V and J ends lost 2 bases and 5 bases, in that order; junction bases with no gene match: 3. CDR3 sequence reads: CASSLRQGDEQYF. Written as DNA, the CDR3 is TGTGCCAGCAGTTTAAGGCAGGGGGACGAGCAGTACTTC.

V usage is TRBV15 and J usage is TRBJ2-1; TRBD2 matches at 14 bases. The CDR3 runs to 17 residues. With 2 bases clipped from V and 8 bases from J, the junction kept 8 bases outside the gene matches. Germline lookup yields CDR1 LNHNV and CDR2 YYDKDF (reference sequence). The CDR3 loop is CATSRTTGTSGSYEQFF. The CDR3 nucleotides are TGTGCCACCAGCAGAACAACCGGGACTAGCGGGAGTTATGAGCAGTTCTTC. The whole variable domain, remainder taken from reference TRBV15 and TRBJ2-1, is DAMVIQNPRYQVTQFGKPVTLSCSQTLNHNVMYWYQQKSSQAPKLLFHYYDKDFNNEADTPDNFQSRRPNTSFCFLDIRSPGLGDTAMYLCATSRTTGTSGSYEQFFGPGTRLTVL.

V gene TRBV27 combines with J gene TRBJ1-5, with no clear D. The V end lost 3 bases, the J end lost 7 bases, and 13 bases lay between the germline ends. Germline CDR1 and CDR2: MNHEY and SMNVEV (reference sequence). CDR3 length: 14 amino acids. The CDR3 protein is CASSFLRFGQPQHF. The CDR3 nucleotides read TGTGCCAGCAGTTTCCTCAGATTCGGGCAGCCCCAGCATTTT.

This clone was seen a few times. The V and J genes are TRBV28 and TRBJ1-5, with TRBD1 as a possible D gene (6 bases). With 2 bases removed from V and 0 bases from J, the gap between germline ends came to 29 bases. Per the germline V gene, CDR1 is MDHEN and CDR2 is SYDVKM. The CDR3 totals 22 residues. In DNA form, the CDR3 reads TGTGCCAGCAGTTTACGAGGGGCGGACAGTTATCTTGGCGCTTATAGCAATCAGCCCCAGCATTTT. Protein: CASSLRGADSYLGAYSNQPQHF.

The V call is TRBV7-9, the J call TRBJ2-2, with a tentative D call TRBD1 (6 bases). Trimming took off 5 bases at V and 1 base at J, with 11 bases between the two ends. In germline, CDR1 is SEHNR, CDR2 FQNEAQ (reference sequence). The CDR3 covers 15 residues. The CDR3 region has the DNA TGTGCCAGCAGCATCCGGGACAAGAACACCGGGGAGCTGTTTTTT. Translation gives CASSIRDKNTGELFF. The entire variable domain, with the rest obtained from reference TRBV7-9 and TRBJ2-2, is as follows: DTGVSQNPRHKITKRGQNVTFRCDPISEHNRLYWYRQTLGQGPEFLTYFQNEAQLEKSRLLSDRFSAERPKGSFSTLEIQRTEQGDSAMYLCASSIRDKNTGELFFGEGSRLTVL.

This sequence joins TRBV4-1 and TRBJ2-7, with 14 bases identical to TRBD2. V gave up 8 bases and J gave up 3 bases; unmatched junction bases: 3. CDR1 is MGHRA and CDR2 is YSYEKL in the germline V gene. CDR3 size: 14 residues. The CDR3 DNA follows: TGCGCCAGCGGGGGACTAGCGGGAGACTACGAGCAGTACTTC. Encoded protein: CASGGLAGDYEQYF.

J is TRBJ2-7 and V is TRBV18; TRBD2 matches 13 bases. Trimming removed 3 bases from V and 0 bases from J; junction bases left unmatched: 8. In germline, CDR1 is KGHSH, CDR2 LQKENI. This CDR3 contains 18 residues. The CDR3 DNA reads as TGTGCCAGCTCACCTTTACTAGCGGGAGGGTCCTACTCCTACGAGCAGTACTTC. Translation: CASSPLLAGGSYSYEQYF.

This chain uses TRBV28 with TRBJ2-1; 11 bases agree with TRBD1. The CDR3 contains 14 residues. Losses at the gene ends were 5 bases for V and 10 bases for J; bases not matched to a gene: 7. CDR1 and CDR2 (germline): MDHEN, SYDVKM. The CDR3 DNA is TGTGCCAGCAGTCCCGGGACAGGGGGTGAAGAGCAGTTCTTC. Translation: CASSPGTGGEEQFF.

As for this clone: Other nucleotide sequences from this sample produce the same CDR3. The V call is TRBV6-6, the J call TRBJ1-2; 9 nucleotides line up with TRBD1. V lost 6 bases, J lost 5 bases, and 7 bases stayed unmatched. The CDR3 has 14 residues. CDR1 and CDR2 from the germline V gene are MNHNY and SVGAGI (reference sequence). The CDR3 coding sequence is TGTGCCAGCAGCCCGGGACAGGGACGGTATGGCTACACCTTC. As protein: CASSPGQGRYGYTF.

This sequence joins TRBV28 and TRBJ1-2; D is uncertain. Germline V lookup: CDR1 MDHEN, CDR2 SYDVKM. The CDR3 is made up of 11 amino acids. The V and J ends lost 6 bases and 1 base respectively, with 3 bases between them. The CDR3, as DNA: TGTGCCAGCAGCCTTAACTATGGCTACACCTTC. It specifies CASSLNYGYTF.

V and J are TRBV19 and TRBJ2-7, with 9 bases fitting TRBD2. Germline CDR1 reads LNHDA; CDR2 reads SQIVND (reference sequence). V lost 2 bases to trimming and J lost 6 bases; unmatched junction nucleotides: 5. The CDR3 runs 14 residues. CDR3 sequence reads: CASSIYSGRAEQYF. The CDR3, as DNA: TGTGCCAGTAGTATATATAGCGGGAGAGCCGAGCAGTACTTC.